The rows below give T cell receptor beta chains drawn from one sample of a study of technical replicates of blood from a few donors. TCRdb's copy holds only in-frame clones and misses some; the assay was immunoSEQ multiplex PCR. This table has some 14,000 clones, 84% appearing once. Sequenced sample: PBMCs. The receptors shown here come from a human donor in good health. CDR3s include the opening cysteine and the closing phenylalanine or tryptophan. D genes are given only for firm matches. Some rows have no size entry. The others give once, few or many, or a class for an expanded clone.

clone_size,d_call,j_call,v_call,cdr3_aa,cdr3_nt
.,.,TRBJ2-5,TRBV2,CASRDNQETQYF,TGTGCCAGCAGAGACAACCAAGAGACCCAGTACTTC
.,TRBD2,TRBJ2-1,TRBV29-1,CSAAGLAHEQFF,TGCAGCGCCGCGGGACTAGCCCATGAGCAGTTCTTC
.,.,TRBJ2-7,TRBV9,CASSVDPSLSSYEQYF,TGTGCCAGCAGCGTAGATCCCTCCCTGAGCTCCTACGAGCAGTACTTC
.,.,TRBJ1-5,TRBV18,CASSPTGLRPQPQHF,TGTGCCAGCTCACCCACAGGGTTACGCCCTCAGCCCCAGCATTTT
.,.,TRBJ1-5,TRBV27,CASSLLSRGGVQPQHF,TGTGCCAGCAGTTTATTGTCCCGGGGAGGGGTTCAGCCCCAGCATTTT
once,TRBD2,TRBJ2-5,TRBV5-1,CASSLEPAGGLETQYF,TGCGCCAGCAGCTTGGAGCCAGCGGGAGGGTTGGAGACCCAGTACTTC
.,TRBD2,TRBJ2-1,TRBV19,CASSISGSTYNEQFF,TGTGCCAGTAGTATCAGCGGGAGCACTTACAATGAGCAGTTCTTC
.,.,TRBJ2-1,TRBV5-1,CASRPPDSHNEQFF,TGCGCCAGCAGGCCACCTGACTCCCACAATGAGCAGTTCTTC
.,.,TRBJ2-7,TRBV29-1,CSTRGAGSSYEQYF,TGCAGCACTAGAGGAGCGGGCAGCTCCTACGAGCAGTACTTC
.,.,TRBJ2-7,TRBV5-6,CASSRQYEQYF,TGTGCCAGCAGCCGACAGTACGAGCAGTACTTC
.,.,TRBJ2-7,TRBV7-7,CASSLDRGEQYF,TGTGCCAGCAGCTTAGATAGGGGGGAGCAGTACTTC
few,TRBD1,TRBJ1-4,TRBV19,CASSMDRANEKLFF,TGTGCCAGTAGTATGGACAGGGCAAATGAAAAACTGTTTTTT
.,.,TRBJ2-2,TRBV27,CASSLRSGSSITGELFF,TGTGCCAGCAGTTTACGTTCAGGGTCCAGTATTACCGGGGAGCTGTTTTTT
.,TRBD2,TRBJ2-7,TRBV2,CASRSLAGGYYEQYF,TGTGCCAGCAGGTCGCTAGCGGGAGGATATTACGAGCAGTACTTC
.,TRBD2,TRBJ2-1,TRBV27,CASSPLAGGPLVEQFF,TGTGCCAGCAGTCCCCTAGCGGGAGGGCCGTTGGTTGAGCAGTTCTTC
.,.,TRBJ2-1,TRBV5-1,CASSPPSSLAAYNEQFF,TGCGCCAGCAGCCCCCCTTCCTCGCTAGCCGCCTACAATGAGCAGTTCTTC
.,.,TRBJ2-3,TRBV4-1,CASSQEEASTDTQYF,TGCGCCAGCAGCCAAGAGGAGGCTAGCACAGATACGCAGTATTTT
.,TRBD2,TRBJ2-7,TRBV7-2,CASSFAPSGSYEQYF,TGTGCCAGCAGCTTTGCCCCTAGCGGGAGCTACGAGCAGTACTTC
.,.,TRBJ1-2,TRBV19,CASTDSIDGYTF,TGTGCCAGTACCGACAGTATTGATGGCTACACCTTC
.,TRBD2,TRBJ2-1,TRBV6-1,CASGTSRYEQFF,TGTGCCAGCGGGACTAGCAGGTATGAGCAGTTCTTC
.,TRBD2,TRBJ2-5,TRBV10-2,CASSEVRAGGFQTQYF,TGCGCCAGCAGTGAGGTTCGAGCGGGAGGGTTTCAGACCCAGTACTTC
.,.,TRBJ2-5,TRBV6-1,CASSFTQTQYF,TGTGCCAGCAGTTTTACTCAGACCCAGTACTTC
.,.,TRBJ2-2,TRBV5-6,CASSLMQGMSGELFF,TGTGCCAGCAGCTTGATGCAGGGAATGTCCGGGGAGCTGTTTTTT
.,.,TRBJ1-1,TRBV30,CAWSREGDTEAFF,TGTGCCTGGAGTAGGGAGGGGGACACTGAAGCTTTCTTT
.,.,TRBJ2-7,TRBV7-2,CASSFYQAYEQYF,TGTGCCAGCAGCTTCTACCAAGCCTACGAGCAGTACTTC
.,TRBD1,TRBJ1-1,TRBV28,CASSLLASAGQGLVLENTEAFF,TGTGCCAGCAGTTTATTAGCTTCGGCGGGACAGGGGTTGGTTTTGGAGAACACTGAAGCTTTCTTT
.,TRBD1,TRBJ2-2,TRBV15,CATSRDRGRNTGELFF,TGTGCCACCAGCAGAGACAGGGGGAGGAACACCGGGGAGCTGTTTTTT
.,.,TRBJ2-1,TRBV2,CASSKQEYNEQFF,TGTGCCAGCAGTAAACAGGAGTACAATGAGCAGTTCTTC
few,.,TRBJ1-2,TRBV5-1,CASSLGRGIDYTF,TGCGCCAGCAGCTTAGGCAGGGGAATAGACTACACCTTC
.,TRBD1,TRBJ2-3,TRBV5-6,CASSLGTGGTDTQYF,TGTGCCAGCAGCTTGGGAACAGGGGGGACAGATACGCAGTATTTT
.,.,TRBJ1-5,TRBV5-1,CASSLEGEENQPQHF,TGCGCCAGCAGCTTGGAAGGGGAGGAAAATCAGCCCCAGCATTTT
.,TRBD1,TRBJ1-6,TRBV6-5,CASRGTGNSPLHF,TGTGCCAGCCGGGGGACAGGGAATTCACCCCTCCACTTT
.,TRBD2,TRBJ2-2,TRBV27,CASSLLAGEGGELFF,TGTGCCAGCAGTTTATTGGCGGGAGAGGGCGGGGAGCTGTTTTTT
.,TRBD2,TRBJ2-7,TRBV19,CASSVASGSTYEQYF,TGTGCCAGTAGTGTCGCTAGCGGGAGTACTTACGAGCAGTACTTC
.,.,TRBJ1-1,TRBV5-6,CASSLADTEAFF,TGTGCCAGCAGCTTGGCCGACACTGAAGCTTTCTTT
.,.,TRBJ1-5,TRBV21-1,CASSKSRVGQSLNQPQHF,TGTGCCAGCAGCAAAAGTAGGGTCGGACAGTCTTTGAATCAGCCCCAGCATTTT
.,TRBD2,TRBJ2-5,TRBV29-1,CSAASGSVETQYF,TGCAGCGCCGCTAGCGGGAGTGTGGAGACCCAGTACTTC
.,TRBD2,TRBJ2-1,TRBV10-1,CASSSGSGVNEQFF,TGCGCCAGCAGCAGCGGGAGTGGCGTGAATGAGCAGTTCTTC
.,TRBD1,TRBJ2-3,TRBV6-1,CASSVAGTGADTQYF,TGTGCCAGCAGTGTAGCCGGGACAGGGGCAGATACGCAGTATTTT
.,TRBD1,TRBJ2-1,TRBV6-6,CASRGQEWFNEQFF,TGTGCCAGCAGAGGACAGGAATGGTTCAATGAGCAGTTCTTC
.,.,TRBJ1-5,TRBV6-1,CASSEGGGGNQPQHF,TGTGCCAGCAGTGAAGGTGGAGGCGGCAATCAGCCCCAGCATTTT